The present TCR beta chain was sequenced within a study of blood T cell repertoires in COVID-19. The CDR3 runs to 16 residues. The junction had 5 bases not matched to a gene; V was cut back by 3 bases and J by 5 bases. Germline CDR1 is SGHTS and CDR2 is YDEGEE. Sequencing used immunoSEQ multiplex PCR; TCRdb keeps in-frame clones, though not all of them. This sample has hundreds of thousands of clones, with 70% to 90% found just once. The TCR originated in a young man who had recovered from COVID-19. The sequenced sample consisted of PBMCs or T cells enriched from blood (not recorded which). This sequence joins TRBV5-8 and TRBJ1-6, with TRBD1 matching over 10 bases. As DNA, the CDR3 is TGTGCCAGCAGCTCCGGACAGGGGGTAAATAATTCACCCCTCCACTTT. This translates into CASSSGQGVNNSPLHF. The variable domain in full, with the rest retrieved from reference TRBV5-8 and TRBJ1-6, is EAGVTQSPTHLIKTRGQQATLRCSPISGHTSVYWYQQALGLGLQFLLWYDEGEERNRGNFPPRFSGRQFPNYSSELNVNALELEDSALYLCASSSGQGVNNSPLHFGNGTRLTVT.